The present entry profiles one T cell receptor beta chain with its context. The sample comes from a study of blood T cell repertoires in COVID-19. Study-level background: There were acute and convalescent COVID-19 samples, and they came from the United States, Italy and Spain.

The CDR3 runs 12 residues. The germline CDR1 and CDR2 sequences are SGHTA and FQGNSA. The junction had 1 base not matched to a gene; V was cut back by 1 base and J by 15 bases. Clones were sequenced by immunoSEQ multiplex PCR, and TCRdb holds only the in-frame ones, with some missing. The repertoire consists of hundreds of thousands of clones, with almost 90% occurring once and the leading ten covering 7.3%. The receptor comes from a woman between 70 and 85 years old with COVID-19, enrolled during active disease. The chain links TRBV7-2 to TRBJ1-6; 9 bases agree with TRBD1. What was sequenced was peripheral blood. The CDR3 region has the DNA TGTGCCAGCAGCTTAGGGGGACAGGGCCTCCACTTT. Translating gives CASSLGGQGLHF. Full variable domain (remainder filled in from reference TRBV7-2 and TRBJ1-6): GAGVSQSPSNKVTEKGKDVELRCDPISGHTALYWYRQSLGQGLEFLIYFQGNSAPDKSGLPSDRFSAERTGGSVSTLTIQRTQQEDSAVYLCASSLGGQGLHFGNGTRLTVT.